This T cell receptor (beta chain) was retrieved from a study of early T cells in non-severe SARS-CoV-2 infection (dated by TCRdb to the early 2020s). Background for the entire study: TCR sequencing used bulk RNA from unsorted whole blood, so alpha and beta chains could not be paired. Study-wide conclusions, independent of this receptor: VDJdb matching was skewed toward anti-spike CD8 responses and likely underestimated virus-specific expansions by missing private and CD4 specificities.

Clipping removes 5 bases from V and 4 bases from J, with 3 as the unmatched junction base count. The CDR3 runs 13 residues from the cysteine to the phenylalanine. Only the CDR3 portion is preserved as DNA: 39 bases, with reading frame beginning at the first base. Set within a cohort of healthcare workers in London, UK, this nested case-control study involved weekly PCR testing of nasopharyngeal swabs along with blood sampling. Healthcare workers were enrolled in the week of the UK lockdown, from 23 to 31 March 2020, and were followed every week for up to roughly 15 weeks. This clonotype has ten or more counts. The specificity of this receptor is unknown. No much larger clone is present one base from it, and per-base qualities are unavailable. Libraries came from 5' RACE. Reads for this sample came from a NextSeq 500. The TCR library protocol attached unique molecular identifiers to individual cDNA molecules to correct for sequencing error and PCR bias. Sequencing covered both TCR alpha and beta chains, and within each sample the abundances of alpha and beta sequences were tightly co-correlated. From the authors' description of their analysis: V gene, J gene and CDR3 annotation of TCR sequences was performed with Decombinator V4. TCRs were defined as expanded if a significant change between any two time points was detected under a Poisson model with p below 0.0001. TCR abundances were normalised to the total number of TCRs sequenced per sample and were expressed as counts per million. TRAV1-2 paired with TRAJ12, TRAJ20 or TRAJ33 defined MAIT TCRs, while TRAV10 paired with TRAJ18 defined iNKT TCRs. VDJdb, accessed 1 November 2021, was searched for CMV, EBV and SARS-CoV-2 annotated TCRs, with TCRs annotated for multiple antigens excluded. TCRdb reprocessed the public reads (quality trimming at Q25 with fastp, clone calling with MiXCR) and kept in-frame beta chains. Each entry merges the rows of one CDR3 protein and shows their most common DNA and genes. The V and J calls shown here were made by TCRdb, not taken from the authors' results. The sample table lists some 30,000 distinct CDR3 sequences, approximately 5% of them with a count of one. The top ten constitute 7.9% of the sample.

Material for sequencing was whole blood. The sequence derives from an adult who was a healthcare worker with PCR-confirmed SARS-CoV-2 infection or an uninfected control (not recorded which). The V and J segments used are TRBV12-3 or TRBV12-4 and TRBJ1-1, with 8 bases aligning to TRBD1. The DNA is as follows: TGTGCCAGCAGTCCGACAGGGGTCACTGAAGCTTTCTTT. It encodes CASSPTGVTEAFF.